These 29 T cell receptor beta chains share one sample of origin, sequenced in a study of blood T cells in healthy people across ages. A second PCR, run for about 7 to 11 cycles, used a sample-barcoded 5' primer plus a J-beta primer mix. TCRdb called the 5' RACE reads again in MiXCR, with one record for every CDR3 protein. Among about 580,000 distinct CDR3 sequences listed, 40% to 50% were seen once. Sequenced sample: blood. Source of these receptors: a man older than 75 in good health.

Only a few counts were recorded for this clonotype. The chain combines TRBV7-9 with TRBJ1-3; weak D call: TRBD1 (5 bases). The V end was cut by 5 bases, the J end by 3 bases, with 11 bases between. Germline CDR1 and CDR2: SEHNR and FQNEAQ (reference sequence). There are 14 residues in the CDR3. CDR3 coding DNA: TGTGCCAGCAGCCTCATTGGGGGTGGAAACACCATATATTTT. Translated: CASSLIGGGNTIYF.

For this clonotype: A much larger clone differs from this one at a single base, so this may be a read error. The chain employs TRBV6-6 and TRBJ2-5; 8 bases map to TRBD2. Trimming cost V 3 bases and J 5 bases; bases outside gene matches: 8. This CDR3 is 15 amino acids long. Germline assignment: CDR1 MNHNY and CDR2 SVGAGI (reference sequence). The CDR3 DNA is TGTGCCAGCAGTTATCCTAGCGGGTGCGGGGAGACCCAGTACTTC. As protein: CASSYPSGCGETQYF.

The rearrangement joins TRBV6-1 to TRBJ2-2, with a weak D call TRBD1 (6 bases). Per germline, CDR1 MNHNS and CDR2 SASEGT. V lost 5 bases and J 3 bases, leaving 10 bases between the germline ends. The CDR3 totals 14 residues. DNA for the CDR3: TGTGCCAGCAGTTCCGGGACACACACCGGGGAGCTGTTTTTT. Translating gives CASSSGTHTGELFF.

This chain joins TRBV6-6 and TRBJ2-5, with a possible D match to TRBD1 (6 bases). Germline values: CDR1 MNHNY, CDR2 SVGAGI (reference sequence). The V gene lost 5 bases and the J gene lost 6 bases, with 19 bases spanning the gap. This CDR3 is 15 amino acids long. The CDR3 here is CASSRDGMRGKTQYF. The CDR3 DNA sequence: TGTGCCAGCAGTCGAGACGGGATGAGGGGGAAGACCCAGTACTTC.

The V call is TRBV7-9, the J call TRBJ1-1, with a tentative D call TRBD1 (5 bases). The ends were cut back, 5 bases at V and 4 bases at J, with 20 bases in the middle. The CDR3 loop spans 16 amino acids. Per the germline V gene, CDR1 is SEHNR and CDR2 is FQNEAQ (reference sequence). CDR3 coding DNA: TGTGCCAGCAGCGGGCGGAGGGCAGGGCGGATCACTGAAGCTTTCTTT. Translating it yields CASSGRRAGRITEAFF.

The gene calls are TRBV5-4 and TRBJ2-1; 10 positions agree with TRBD2. Germline assignment: CDR1 SGHNT and CDR2 YYREEE (reference sequence). Trimming at V came to 4 bases and at J to 7 bases, leaving 11 bases not matched to a gene. The length of the CDR3 is 16 residues. CDR3 nucleotides: TGTGCCAGCAGCCAGGGCCGTAGCGGGGGGTCAAATGAGCAGTTCTTC. Translated: CASSQGRSGGSNEQFF.

This chain uses TRBV30 with TRBJ2-2, with unresolved D. Germline CDR1 reads GTSNPN; CDR2 reads SVGIG (reference sequence). V was cut by 0 bases and J by 6 bases, with 8 bases left in between. CDR3 size: 13 residues. CDR3 sequence reads: CAWSVVMAGELFF. The DNA for the CDR3 is TGTGCCTGGAGTGTAGTAATGGCCGGGGAGCTGTTTTTT. The complete variable domain, with remaining parts taken from reference TRBV30 and TRBJ2-2, reads SQTIHQWPATLVQPVGSPLSLECTVEGTSNPNLYWYRQAAGRGLQLLFYSVGIGQISSEVPQNLSASRPQDRQFILSSKKLLLSDSGFYLCAWSVVMAGELFFGEGSRLTVL.

This clonotype was seen ten or more times. The chain has TRBV12-3 or TRBV12-4 and TRBJ2-7; D is possibly TRBD2 (5 bases). V was clipped by 2 bases and J by 7 bases, with 6 bases between them. The CDR3 is 11 residues long. CDR3 protein: CASSLTGEQYF. CDR3 coding DNA: TGTGCCAGCAGTTTAACGGGGGAGCAGTACTTC.

This clonotype was seen many times. The chain links TRBV6-6 to TRBJ2-1; TRBD1 agrees at 9 bases. The CDR3 totals 14 residues. Germline CDR1 is MNHNY and CDR2 is SVGAGI (reference sequence). The J segment lost 7 bases and the V segment lost 7 bases, leaving 8 bases of the junction unmatched. The CDR3 spells CASTIGTGFNEQFF. CDR3 sequence (DNA): TGTGCCAGCACGATCGGGACAGGGTTTAATGAGCAGTTCTTC.

Remarks on this clonotype: At one boundary the junction diverges from the germline segment, which might be a read error. The gene calls are TRBV20-1 and TRBJ2-1; D is possibly TRBD1 or TRBD2 (5 bases each). There are 15 residues in the CDR3. Germline CDR1 reads DFQATT; CDR2 reads SNEGSKA (reference sequence). The DNA of the CDR3 is TGCAGTGCCGGGGACCCGGGGCGATCCTACAAGGAGCAGTTCTTC. Protein: CSAGDPGRSYKEQFF.

This clonotype has just a few counts. The V gene is TRBV7-2, the J gene TRBJ2-3, with D possibly TRBD2 on 7 matching bases. V lost 4 bases, J lost 0 bases, and 11 bases lay in between. Germline CDR1 SGHTA, CDR2 FQGNSA. The CDR3 totals 15 residues. The CDR3 nucleotides are TGTGCCAGCAGCTCAGCGGGGACAAGCACAGATACGCAGTATTTT. Residues: CASSSAGTSTDTQYF.

The CDR3 nucleotides read TGCGCCAGCAGCCAGGTTAACAATGAGCAGTTCTTC. The encoded protein is CASSQVNNEQFF. V and J are TRBV4-1 and TRBJ2-1; unclear D gene. CDR3 length equals 12 residues. Germline V CDR1 and CDR2: MGHRA, YSYEKL. Trimming took 3 bases from V and 5 from J, leaving 5 bases between them.

The chain combines TRBV16 with TRBJ2-7, with D hard to call. The length of the CDR3 is 14 residues. Trimming took off 4 bases at V and 2 bases at J, with 12 bases between the two ends. CDR1 KGHSY and CDR2 FQNENV come from the germline V gene. The CDR3 is CASSPRRAPYEQYF. In nucleotides, the CDR3 is TGTGCCAGCAGCCCTCGTCGGGCACCCTACGAGCAGTACTTC.

This clonotype was observed a single time. The chain links TRBV5-1 to TRBJ2-5; 8 bases match TRBD2. CDR3 size: 14 residues. Germline V gene data show CDR1 as SGHRS and CDR2 as YFSETQ. J gave up 7 bases and V 3 bases, and 8 bases lay outside the gene matches. CDR3 coding DNA: TGCGCCAGCAGCTCAGAAGCGGGAGTTGGGACCCAGTACTTC. Its translation is CASSSEAGVGTQYF.

This clonotype appeared many times. The genes are TRBV29-1 and TRBJ2-5; the match to TRBD1 covers 9 bases. The CDR3 loop spans 14 amino acids. Germline loops: CDR1 SQVTM, CDR2 ANQGSEA. The V segment lost 8 bases and the J segment 1 base; nucleotides outside the gene matches: 8. CDR3 residues: CSFAWTGAQETQYF. As DNA, the CDR3 is TGCAGCTTCGCATGGACAGGGGCCCAAGAGACCCAGTACTTC.

The chain links TRBV7-2 to TRBJ2-3; D is possibly TRBD2 (6 bases). Germline CDR1 is SGHTA and CDR2 is FQGNSA. Trimming took 5 bases from V and 3 from J, leaving 15 bases between them. The CDR3 is 15 residues long. The CDR3 region has the DNA TGTGCCAGCAGCGGCCACGGGGCGGGGACAGATACGCAGTATTTT. Amino acid sequence: CASSGHGAGTDTQYF.

In this sample, this clonotype turned up many times. This chain uses TRBV20-1 with TRBJ2-3, with no clear D. Germline V CDR1 and CDR2: DFQATT, SNEGSKA (reference sequence). V shed 2 bases and J shed 6 bases, with 6 bases lying between them. CDR3 length equals 11 residues. The CDR3 DNA is TGCAGTGCTAGACCTATGGATACGCAGTATTTT. It specifies CSARPMDTQYF.

The chain combines TRBV20-1 with TRBJ1-2; D call uncertain. Germline CDR1 and CDR2: DFQATT and SNEGSKA (reference sequence). The V end lost 3 bases, the J end lost 4 bases, and 12 bases lay between the germline ends. The CDR3 has 13 residues. DNA for the CDR3: TGCAGTGCTAGTGTACATGGTATCTATGGCTACACCTTC. Its translation is CSASVHGIYGYTF.

The genes are TRBV20-1 and TRBJ2-3, with a tentative D call TRBD2 (5 bases). This CDR3 spans 15 amino acids. The germline gives CDR1 DFQATT, CDR2 SNEGSKA (reference sequence). V lost 1 base to trimming and J lost 3 bases, with 14 bases between them. The CDR3 sequence: CSARAPGVGTDTQYF. The CDR3 nucleotides are TGCAGTGCTAGAGCCCCCGGGGTTGGTACAGATACGCAGTATTTT.

This clonotype came up a few times. The chain combines TRBV7-2 with TRBJ2-1, with a weak D call TRBD1 (6 bases). Trimming removed 2 bases at V and 3 bases at J, with 11 bases between. The CDR3 runs 15 residues. Germline lookup yields CDR1 SGHTA and CDR2 FQGNSA. CDR3 DNA: TGTGCCAGCAGCTTAACACAGGGTTACTACAATGAGCAGTTCTTC. This encodes CASSLTQGYYNEQFF.

The chain links TRBV12-3 or TRBV12-4 to TRBJ1-1, with TRBD1 matching 9 bases. With V trimmed by 6 bases and J by 0 bases, 2 bases remained unmatched. The CDR3 totals 14 residues. This CDR3 is CASRGTGLNTEAFF. CDR3 DNA: TGTGCCAGCAGGGGGACAGGGCTGAACACTGAAGCTTTCTTT.

Only a few counts were recorded for this clonotype. The V gene is TRBV25-1, the J gene TRBJ2-7; tentative D call: TRBD2 (5 bases). Per the germline V gene, CDR1 is MGHDK and CDR2 is SYGVNS. V was clipped by 4 bases and J by 2 bases, with 12 bases between them. This CDR3 comprises 14 residues. CDR3 bases: TGTGCCAGCAGTGTTGGCGGAGGACCCTACGAGCAGTACTTC. Its translation: CASSVGGGPYEQYF.

This clonotype has only a few counts. The chain couples TRBV6-5 to TRBJ1-5; D unresolved. The CDR3 length is 13 residues. Trimming stripped 4 bases from V and 9 bases from J, with 13 bases between. CDR1 MNHEY and CDR2 SVGAGI come from the germline V gene. Here the CDR3 DNA reads TGTGCCAGCAGTTTAAGTAGAAGAGGGCCCCAGCATTTT. Translating gives CASSLSRRGPQHF.

This clonotype was counted at least ten times. The chain has TRBV29-1 and TRBJ2-1, with D perhaps TRBD2 (6 bases). Looked up from germline, CDR1 is SQVTM and CDR2 is ANQGSEA. This CDR3 is 13 amino acids long. Trimming took 3 bases from V and 6 from J, leaving 12 bases between them. The CDR3 reads CSVDRRVPNEQFF. CDR3 coding DNA: TGCAGCGTTGATAGGAGGGTCCCCAATGAGCAGTTCTTC.

V usage is TRBV20-1 and J usage is TRBJ2-5; D might be TRBD1 (6 bases). The J call may not be correct, given that the DNA end is closer to TRBJ2-7. The V gene's germline CDR1 is DFQATT and CDR2 SNEGSKA (reference sequence). This CDR3 comprises 12 residues. DNA of the CDR3: TGCAGAGACAGGTACAGGTTCTACGAGCAGTACTTC. It translates to CRDRYRFYEQYF.

The genes are TRBV12-3 or TRBV12-4 and TRBJ2-1; 10 positions match TRBD2. Trimming took 5 bases from V and 5 from J; bases not matched to a gene: 3. This CDR3 region has 14 residues. The CDR3 DNA follows: TGTGCCAGCAGTGAGGGACTAGCGAACAATGAGCAGTTCTTC. This gives the protein CASSEGLANNEQFF.

This chain links TRBV5-1 with TRBJ1-2, with D hard to call. Germline CDR1 is SGHRS and CDR2 is YFSETQ. V was shortened by 4 bases and J by 5 bases, with 12 bases between the two germline ends. There are 13 residues in the CDR3. The CDR3 protein is CASSPPDDYGYTF. The CDR3 nucleotides are TGCGCCAGCAGCCCCCCCGACGATTATGGCTACACCTTC. The whole variable domain, filled in from reference TRBV5-1 and TRBJ1-2, reads KAGVTQTPRYLIKTRGQQVTLSCSPISGHRSVSWYQQTPGQGLQFLFEYFSETQRNKGNFPGRFSGRQFSNSRSEMNVSTLELGDSALYLCASSPPDDYGYTFGSGTRLTVV.

The CDR3 DNA reads as TGTGCCAGCAGTTTACGTAGAGCCAAAAACATTCAGTACTTC. It is translated as CASSLRRAKNIQYF. The V gene is TRBV12-3 or TRBV12-4, the J gene TRBJ2-4; D unclear. The CDR3 spans 14 residues. V shed 2 bases and J shed 0 bases, with 5 bases lying between them.

This clonotype was seen a handful of times. V usage is TRBV10-3 and J usage is TRBJ1-1; D is possibly TRBD1 (5 bases). The CDR3 consists of 13 residues. Looked up from germline, CDR1 is ENHRY and CDR2 is SYGVKD. The V and J ends lost 4 bases and 4 bases respectively, with 10 bases between them. The CDR3 reads CAISGRGSTEAFF. The DNA of the CDR3 is TGTGCCATCAGTGGTCGGGGGTCCACTGAAGCTTTCTTT.